This record concerns one TCR beta chain sequence. The data were obtained in a study of shared clonotypes between healthy human individuals. Data came from immunoSEQ multiplex PCR; TCRdb stores just in-frame clones and leaves some out. The sample records 2,500,000 or so clones, around 93% being singletons. Trimming shortened V by 6 bases and J by 0 bases, and 14 bases separated the two germline ends. Per germline, CDR1 SNHLY and CDR2 FYNNEI. The CDR3 totals 15 residues. The clonotype originates from a man aged 18 to 30 in good health. Some clones in this sample may be carry-over from other donors' samples. The material sequenced was naive CD4+ T cells from PBMCs. Subset in this sample: CD45RA+ positively selected. The genes are TRBV2 and TRBJ2-5; tentative D call: TRBD1 (6 bases). The CDR3 DNA sequence: TGTGCCAGCAGGAGGGGACATCCGTACCAAGAGACCCAGTACTTC. It specifies CASRRGHPYQETQYF.